A selection of T cell receptor beta chains follows, all from one sample in a study of cytotoxic CD8 clonotypes in ibrutinib-treated CLL. This table comes from immunoSEQ multiplex PCR, and its TCRdb copy is limited to in-frame clones, with some not included. The table lists about 310,000 clones, almost 80% of them singletons, with 5.5% to 8% in the top ten. The sample was PBMCs, taken before ibrutinib treatment. These receptors all stem from a human donor with chronic lymphocytic leukemia. Each CDR3 is given with its conserved first and last residue. A D gene is named only where the DNA matches it firmly. Clone size appears in some rows only: once, few, many, or a class for an expanded clone.

. | TRBJ2-3 | . | TRBV4-2 | TGTGCCAGCAGCCAAGAACCGACAGGAGCTAGCACAGATACGCAGTATTTT | CASSQEPTGASTDTQYF
. | TRBJ1-4 | . | TRBV19 | TGTGCCAGTAGTACCAAACGCGGAAAACTGTTTTTT | CASSTKRGKLFF
. | TRBJ2-2 | TRBD2 | TRBV9 | TGTGCCAGCAGCGTAGTTCCCTCTAGCGGGATGGGCACCGGGGAGCTGTTTTTT | CASSVVPSSGMGTGELFF
. | TRBJ2-4 | . | TRBV6-5 | TGTGCCAGCAGGCCGACGAGGGGCATTCAGTACTTC | CASRPTRGIQYF
. | TRBJ2-3 | . | TRBV6-1 | TGTGCCAGCAGTGACAGTAGATACACAGATACGCAGTATTTT | CASSDSRYTDTQYF
. | TRBJ1-2 | . | TRBV18 | TGTGCCAGCTCATTCGTGTCCATATTTAACTATGGCTACACCTTC | CASSFVSIFNYGYTF
. | TRBJ1-2 | . | TRBV6-5 | TGTGCCAGCAGTTCAAGTCGGTATGGCTACACCTTC | CASSSSRYGYTF
. | TRBJ1-1 | TRBD1 | TRBV12-5 | TGTGCTAGTGGTCCCTCCGACAGGGGGCACACTGAAGCTTTCTTT | CASGPSDRGHTEAFF
. | TRBJ2-3 | . | TRBV5-8 | TGTGCCAGCAGCGCCGGTGATACGCAGTATTTT | CASSAGDTQYF
. | TRBJ2-6 | . | TRBV30 | TGTGCCTGGAGTTCGGCGATCGTTGCTGGGGCCAACGTCCTGACTTTC | CAWSSAIVAGANVLTF
once | TRBJ2-1 | TRBD2 | TRBV19 | TGTGCCAGTGGGCGAGCGGGGCCCAGGGAGCAGTTCTTC | CASGRAGPREQFF
. | TRBJ2-7 | TRBD2 | TRBV15 | TGTGCCACCAGCTTCGGACTAGCGGGAGACACCTACGAGCAGTACTTC | CATSFGLAGDTYEQYF
. | TRBJ1-5 | . | TRBV2 | TGTGCCAGCAGTCAAACAAAGACAAGCGGGGAGCCCCAGCATTTT | CASSQTKTSGEPQHF
. | TRBJ2-1 | . | TRBV25-1 | TGTGCCAGCAGCCGGATTGAGCAGTTCTTC | CASSRIEQFF
few | TRBJ1-2 | . | TRBV20-1 | TGCAGTGCTAGACCCTATGGCTACACCTTC | CSARPYGYTF
once | TRBJ2-5 | TRBD2 | TRBV10-3 | TGTGCCATCAGTGAGTCGGGGGGGGAGCTGGAGACCCAGTACTTC | CAISESGGELETQYF
. | TRBJ2-1 | TRBD2 | TRBV5-4 | TGTGCCAGCAGGGGGGGGACCAACAATGAGCAGTTCTTC | CASRGGTNNEQFF
. | TRBJ2-7 | TRBD1 | TRBV10-3 | TGTGCCATCAGGGGGACAGGGACTCCCTACGAGCAGTACTTC | CAIRGTGTPYEQYF
. | TRBJ2-3 | TRBD2 | TRBV5-1 | TGCGCCAGCAGCTTGTTGAGCGGGAGAGCAGATACGCAGTATTTT | CASSLLSGRADTQYF
few | TRBJ2-7 | . | TRBV2 | TGTGCCAGCAGTGAAGCAAGGACGTCCCTCGAGCAGTACTTC | CASSEARTSLEQYF
. | TRBJ2-7 | . | TRBV9 | TGTGCCAGCAGCGGGGGGGACAGATCCTACGAGCAGTACTTC | CASSGGDRSYEQYF
. | TRBJ1-5 | TRBD1 | TRBV18 | TGTGCCAGCTCACCATTTGACAGGGGTGGCAATCAGCCCCAGCATTTT | CASSPFDRGGNQPQHF
. | TRBJ1-5 | TRBD1 | TRBV6-5 | TGTGCCACCTCAACAGGGGGCGGTCAGCCCCAGCATTTT | CATSTGGGQPQHF
. | TRBJ1-2 | . | TRBV28 | TGTGCCAGCAGCACCCCTCTTAACTATGGCTACACCTTC | CASSTPLNYGYTF
. | TRBJ2-5 | TRBD2 | TRBV30 | TGTGCCTGGTTAAGGACTAGCTCAGAGACCCAGTACTTC | CAWLRTSSETQYF
few | TRBJ1-5 | . | TRBV25-1 | TGTGCCAGCAGTGAGACGGTAGGGCCCCAGCATTTT | CASSETVGPQHF
. | TRBJ2-1 | TRBD2 | TRBV11-2 | TGTGCCAGCAGCCTTAGCGGGTCCTACAATGAGCAGTTCTTC | CASSLSGSYNEQFF
. | TRBJ2-7 | . | TRBV6-6 | TGTGCCAGCAGTTACTCATCCTACGAGCAGTACTTC | CASSYSSYEQYF
. | TRBJ2-1 | TRBD2 | TRBV10-3 | TGTGCCATCAGTGAGTTCCTAGCGGGAGGCCGTTGGGAGCAGTTCTTC | CAISEFLAGGRWEQFF
. | TRBJ2-1 | . | TRBV29-1 | TGCAGCGTTGAGGAGGGGAGTGAGCAGTTCTTC | CSVEEGSEQFF
. | TRBJ2-7 | . | TRBV10-2 | TGCGCCAGCAGTGAGTCGGGAGGGGGAGAGCAGTACTTC | CASSESGGGEQYF
. | TRBJ1-5 | . | TRBV5-4 | TGTGCCAGCAGCTCCGCCGGGACCAATCAGCCCCAGCATTTT | CASSSAGTNQPQHF
. | TRBJ2-3 | TRBD1 | TRBV7-9 | TGTGCCAGCAGCCCCAACCGAGGACAGGGGGATACGCAGTATTTT | CASSPNRGQGDTQYF
. | TRBJ2-2 | . | TRBV19 | TGTGCCAGTAGTATTCATCGCGACCTATCCGGGGAGCTGTTTTTT | CASSIHRDLSGELFF
. | TRBJ2-1 | . | TRBV27 | TGTGCCAGCAGTTTGGTCGGCGCCGTGAATGAGCAGTTCTTC | CASSLVGAVNEQFF
few | TRBJ2-5 | . | TRBV29-1 | TGCAGCGTCCTCAGGTACCGAAGGGGGGAGACCCAGTACTTC | CSVLRYRRGETQYF